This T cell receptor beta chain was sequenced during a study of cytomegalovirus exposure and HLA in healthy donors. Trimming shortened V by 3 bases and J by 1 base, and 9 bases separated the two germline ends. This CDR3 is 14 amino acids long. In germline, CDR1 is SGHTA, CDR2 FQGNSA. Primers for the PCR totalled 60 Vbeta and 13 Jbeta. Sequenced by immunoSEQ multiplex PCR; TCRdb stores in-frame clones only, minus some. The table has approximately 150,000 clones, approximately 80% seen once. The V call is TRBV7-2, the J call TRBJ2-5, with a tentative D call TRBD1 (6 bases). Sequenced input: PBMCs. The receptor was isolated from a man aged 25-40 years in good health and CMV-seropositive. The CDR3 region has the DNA TGTGCCAGCAGCTTTACAGGGCGCCAAGAGACCCAGTACTTC. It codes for CASSFTGRQETQYF.